Listed below are T cell receptor beta chains from one sample, sequenced in a study of OX40 agonist ivuxolimab in advanced cancers. Clones were sequenced by immunoSEQ multiplex PCR, and TCRdb holds only the in-frame ones, with some missing. This table has some 140,000 clones, approximately 90% appearing once. Here the sequenced sample was CD4+ or CD8+ T cells sorted from blood, taken in a trial of the OX40 agonist ivuxolimab. The receptors originated from an adult with an advanced solid tumor such as melanoma, head and neck, liver or kidney cancer. The CDR3 runs from the conserved cysteine through the conserved F or W. The D gene is left open where the match is weak. Some rows mark clone size as missing; the rest say once, few, many or name a class of expanded clone.

TRBV11-3	.	10	.	TRBJ2-1	TGTGCCAGCAGCTTAGATGAGCAGTTCTTC	CASSLDEQFF
TRBV28	TRBD1	14	.	TRBJ2-7	TGTGCCAGCAGGAGACAGGGAAGCTCCTACGAGCAGTACTTC	CASRRQGSSYEQYF
TRBV19	.	14	.	TRBJ1-2	TGTGCCAGTAACCGACAGGTTACGAACTATGGCTACACCTTC	CASNRQVTNYGYTF
TRBV7-2	TRBD2	14	once	TRBJ2-7	TGTGCCAGCAGCTACCGACTAGCGGTGAGCGAGCAGTACTTC	CASSYRLAVSEQYF
TRBV6-5	.	12	.	TRBJ2-3	TGTGCCAGCAGTTCCCCCGGGAGTACGCAGTATTTT	CASSSPGSTQYF
TRBV19	.	14	.	TRBJ1-1	TGTGCCAGTAGTACCTACGGCGGAAACACTGAAGCTTTCTTT	CASSTYGGNTEAFF
TRBV7-3	TRBD1	15	.	TRBJ2-5	TGTGCCAACAGCTTAGCTGGGACAGGGGGTGAGACCCAGTACTTC	CANSLAGTGGETQYF
TRBV19	.	14	.	TRBJ1-5	TGTGCCAGTACCCTTACAAATAGCAATCAGCCCCAGCATTTT	CASTLTNSNQPQHF
TRBV7-8	.	16	.	TRBJ2-2	TGTGCCAGCAGCTTAGCTAGTCAGGGAAACACCGGGGAGCTGTTTTTT	CASSLASQGNTGELFF
TRBV7-3	.	15	.	TRBJ2-1	TGTGCCAGCAGCTTAACCCCAGGTACCTACAATGAGCAGTTCTTC	CASSLTPGTYNEQFF
TRBV5-1	.	14	.	TRBJ1-3	TGCGCCAGCCGACGGGACATGACTGGAAACACCATATATTTT	CASRRDMTGNTIYF
TRBV18	TRBD2	15	.	TRBJ2-1	TGTGCCAGCTCACCTTCCCAGCGGGAGGCGAATGAGCAGTTCTTC	CASSPSQREANEQFF
TRBV18	.	13	.	TRBJ1-1	TGTGCCAGCTCACTGGCCTCGAACACTGAAGCTTTCTTT	CASSLASNTEAFF
TRBV5-6	.	13	.	TRBJ2-7	TGTGCCAGCAGCTTCGCCCAGGGCTACGAGCAGTACTTC	CASSFAQGYEQYF
TRBV4-3	.	16	.	TRBJ2-7	TGCGCCAGCAGCCAAGACACAGCGGGCCTAGCCTACGAGCAGTACTTC	CASSQDTAGLAYEQYF
TRBV21-1	.	14	.	TRBJ2-7	TGTGCCAGCAGCCTCCGGACTAGCGGGATCGAGCAGTACTTC	CASSLRTSGIEQYF
TRBV19	.	16	.	TRBJ1-3	TGTGCCAGTAGTATAGGTTGGAATCGCTCTGGAAACACCATATATTTT	CASSIGWNRSGNTIYF
TRBV14	TRBD1	16	once	TRBJ2-3	TGTGCCAGCAGCACGCAGGGGGCGAAGTTGACAGATACGCAGTATTTT	CASSTQGAKLTDTQYF
TRBV5-4	TRBD2	15	.	TRBJ2-1	TGTGCCAGCAGCAGTGGGACTAGCAGCTACAATGAGCAGTTCTTC	CASSSGTSSYNEQFF
TRBV7-8	TRBD1	15	.	TRBJ1-1	TGTGCCAGCAGCCCCCGACAGGGGGAGGGGACTGAAGCTTTCTTT	CASSPRQGEGTEAFF
TRBV5-1	.	15	.	TRBJ2-1	TGCGCCAGCAGCCGTCCGGGGAGCAGGGACAATGAGCAGTTCTTC	CASSRPGSRDNEQFF
TRBV7-3	.	15	.	TRBJ1-5	TGTGCCAGCAGCTTAAACCCAGGAGCGGATCAGCCCCAGCATTTT	CASSLNPGADQPQHF
TRBV11-3	.	12	.	TRBJ1-3	TGTGCCAGCAGGTCCTCTGGAAACACCATATATTTT	CASRSSGNTIYF
TRBV10-2	.	14	.	TRBJ1-5	TGCGCCAGCAGTGAGGGGGGGAGCAATCAGCCCCAGCATTTT	CASSEGGSNQPQHF
TRBV7-3	.	11	.	TRBJ2-3	TGTGCCAGCAGCTCCACAGATACGCAGTATTTT	CASSSTDTQYF
TRBV27	TRBD1	17	.	TRBJ1-2	TGTGCCAGCAGTAACCCGGGACAGGGAGGGGGAAACTATGGCTACACCTTC	CASSNPGQGGGNYGYTF
TRBV27	.	15	.	TRBJ1-5	TGTGCCAGCAGTTTAGGGGGCCAGGTCTATCAGCCCCAGCATTTT	CASSLGGQVYQPQHF
TRBV25-1	.	12	.	TRBJ1-1	TGTGCCAGCAGGGACAGCCCCACTGAAGCTTTCTTT	CASRDSPTEAFF